This T cell receptor beta chain was obtained from a study of blood T cell repertoires in COVID-19. Background on the study: Acute and convalescent COVID-19 samples came from the United States, Italy and Spain. T cells, B-cell-depleted T cells, or PBMCs supplied cDNA or gDNA.

Original methodology: Using reference gene primer amplification, nucleated cell counts were estimated. Repertoires were generated with immunoSEQ multiplex PCR, while TCRdb's copy carries only in-frame clones and drops some. V and J calls and clone size are those listed in that table; D and trimming were worked out from the DNA. The sample records about 210,000 clones, about four fifths being singletons. Sequencing was carried out using peripheral blood. The source of this sequence is a woman aged 40-49 years with active or convalescent COVID-19.

CDR3 region: CASSPIREGRTDTQYF. CDR3 sequence (DNA): TGTGCCAGCAGCCCAATCCGGGAGGGAAGGACAGATACGCAGTATTTT. The V and J genes are TRBV7-9 and TRBJ2-3; 8 bases are a match to TRBD2. The germline V gene has CDR1 SEHNR and CDR2 FQNEAQ (reference sequence). The CDR3 contains 16 residues. J lost 3 bases, V lost 5 bases, and 10 bases had no gene match.